Shown below are 27 T cell receptor beta chains from a single sample sequenced in a study of T cells expressing NK-cell markers. TCRdb re-called the 5' RACE reads, yielding one record per CDR3 amino acid sequence without DNA. Recorded here are 200,000 to 300,000 distinct CDR3 sequences; the top ten clones represent 4% to 5%. Sequenced material: blood T cells: a sorted CD56 or NKG2C T cell subset, CD4+ or CD8+ T cells, or bulk PBMC T cells (not recorded which). These receptor sequences come from a woman between 18 and 70 years old in good health.

V usage is TRBV4-1 and J usage is TRBJ1-5; the D call of TRBD1 rests on TCRdb alone, since no DNA is present to check it. The CDR3 extends over 16 amino acids. CDR1 is MGHRA, CDR2 YSYEKL, per germline. CDR3: CASSHLDRASNQPQHF.

The chain has TRBV12-3 or TRBV12-4 and TRBJ2-5; TCRdb picks TRBD1, but there is no DNA to check that call. CDR3 size: 14 residues. The CDR3 protein is CASSSDRPKETQYF.

This chain links TRBV5-4 with TRBJ2-1; TCRdb's D call, TRBD2, is unchecked because there is no DNA. Germline V gene data show CDR1 as SGHNT and CDR2 as YYREEE (reference sequence). This CDR3 has 16 residues. The CDR3 is CASSPRTSGEYNEQFF.

This chain joins TRBV29-1 and TRBJ2-1. The CDR3 length is 12 residues. The V gene's germline CDR1 is SQVTM and CDR2 ANQGSEA. The chain's CDR3 is CSVLKDLRSQFF.

The V call is TRBV27, the J call TRBJ1-1. Per germline, CDR1 MNHEY and CDR2 SMNVEV (reference sequence). This CDR3 comprises 14 residues. The CDR3 is CASTAGLRNTEAFF.

The chain is built from TRBV4-3 and TRBJ2-2; checking the TCRdb D call of TRBD1 is not possible without DNA. Germline V lookup: CDR1 LGHNA, CDR2 YSLEER. The CDR3 contains 17 residues. CDR3: CASSLFGTGANTGELFF.

V usage is TRBV7-9 and J usage is TRBJ1-2; TCRdb reports TRBD1, a call that lacks DNA to check it against. Germline V gene sequence: CDR1 SEHNR, CDR2 FQNEAQ (reference sequence). This CDR3 comprises 14 residues. CDR3 residues: CASSFRGQGDGYTF.

The chain recombines TRBV20-1 with TRBJ2-2; the TRBD2 assignment by TCRdb is unverifiable without DNA. The CDR3 totals 16 residues. CDR1 is DFQATT, CDR2 SNEGSKA, per germline (reference sequence). The CDR3 sequence is CSARKGLAGVVGELFF.

The rearrangement joins TRBV4-3 to TRBJ2-7; TCRdb selects TRBD2, and the lack of DNA leaves this call unchecked. The CDR3 extends over 14 amino acids. Germline V gene sequence: CDR1 LGHNA, CDR2 YSLEER. This chain's CDR3 is CASSQEGRTYEQYF.

The chain has TRBV6-5 and TRBJ1-5. The CDR3 extends over 15 amino acids. The germline gives CDR1 MNHEY, CDR2 SVGAGI. The CDR3: CASSYSRGSGQPQHF.

The chain carries TRBV6-5 and TRBJ1-1; TCRdb picks TRBD1, but there is no DNA to check that call. The CDR3 spans 15 residues. Per germline, CDR1 MNHEY and CDR2 SVGAGI. Here the CDR3 reads CASSYRGLVNTEAFF.

The chain combines TRBV20-1 with TRBJ1-1. The CDR3 extends over 12 amino acids. Per germline, CDR1 DFQATT and CDR2 SNEGSKA (reference sequence). The CDR3 protein is CSARREYTEAFF.

CDR3 loop: CASSGGPPYGYTF. The chain is built from TRBV6-1 and TRBJ1-2. Germline V gene data show CDR1 as MNHNS and CDR2 as SASEGT. The CDR3 length is 13 residues.

V is TRBV7-2 and J is TRBJ2-1; with no DNA, the TCRdb D assignment of TRBD2 cannot be verified. The CDR3 extends over 14 amino acids. From germline, CDR1 is SGHTA and CDR2 FQGNSA. CDR3 amino acids: CASTLVGPLNEQFF.

The rearrangement uses TRBV12-3 or TRBV12-4 and TRBJ2-3; TCRdb reports TRBD1, a call that lacks DNA to check it against. This CDR3 has 16 residues. CDR3: CASRDRTGWSTDTQYF.

V gene TRBV20-1 combines with J gene TRBJ2-6. CDR1 DFQATT and CDR2 SNEGSKA come from the germline V gene (reference sequence). The CDR3 length is 18 residues. The CDR3 here is CSARVSRTGFRGANVLTF.

This chain uses TRBV6-1 with TRBJ1-2; without DNA, the TCRdb call of TRBD1 cannot be checked. This CDR3 has 14 residues. The germline V gene has CDR1 MNHNS and CDR2 SASEGT. This chain's CDR3 is CASRAPWGGQDYTF.

V is TRBV5-1 and J is TRBJ2-7; TCRdb returns TRBD1, unconfirmable since there is no DNA. Germline lookup yields CDR1 SGHRS and CDR2 YFSETQ. The CDR3 is 14 residues long. The CDR3 sequence: CASSTGGGGYEQYF.

The chain uses TRBV7-4 and TRBJ1-1. Per germline, CDR1 SGHVT and CDR2 SQSDAQ. The CDR3 sequence is 15 residues long. This chain's CDR3 is CASSLAIHWNTEAFF.

This chain uses TRBV10-3 with TRBJ2-7; TCRdb lists TRBD2, though no DNA is available to test this call. This CDR3 comprises 13 residues. The germline CDR1 and CDR2 sequences are ENHRY and SYGVKD. This CDR3 is CAMGLAGGYEQYF.

V usage is TRBV5-1 and J usage is TRBJ2-2; with no DNA, the TCRdb D assignment of TRBD1 cannot be verified. Per germline, CDR1 SGHRS and CDR2 YFSETQ. The CDR3 is 14 residues long. The CDR3 sequence: CASTGTAATGELFF. The variable domain in full, with the rest retrieved from reference TRBV5-1 and TRBJ2-2, is KAGVTQTPRYLIKTRGQQVTLSCSPISGHRSVSWYQQTPGQGLQFLFEYFSETQRNKGNFPGRFSGRQFSNSRSEMNVSTLELGDSALYLCASTGTAATGELFFGEGSRLTVL.

This rearrangement joins TRBV20-1 to TRBJ2-1; TCRdb lists TRBD2, though no DNA is available to test this call. The CDR3 is 16 amino acids. Germline CDR1 and CDR2: DFQATT and SNEGSKA (reference sequence). CDR3 amino acids: CSARGFGAGVNNEQFF.

The chain has TRBV20-1 and TRBJ2-2; the D gene TCRdb calls, TRBD2, cannot be checked with no DNA. Germline V lookup: CDR1 DFQATT, CDR2 SNEGSKA (reference sequence). This CDR3 is built from 16 residues. CDR3 protein: CSAREALAGNTGELFF.

The chain carries TRBV11-1 and TRBJ2-7. Germline loops: CDR1 SGHAT, CDR2 FQDESV (reference sequence). The CDR3 sequence is 12 residues long. CDR3 in amino acids: CASSLSVYEQYF.

V gene TRBV19 combines with J gene TRBJ1-1. The germline CDR1 and CDR2 sequences are LNHDA and SQIVND (reference sequence). There are 13 residues in the CDR3. CDR3: CASSPSMNTEAFF. Full variable domain (outside the CDR3, taken from reference TRBV19 and TRBJ1-1): DGGITQSPKYLFRKEGQNVTLSCEQNLNHDAMYWYRQDPGQGLRLIYYSQIVNDFQKGDIAEGYSVSREKKESFPLTVTSAQKNPTAFYLCASSPSMNTEAFFGQGTRLTVV.

The gene calls are TRBV4-3 and TRBJ2-1; the D call of TRBD2 rests on TCRdb alone, since no DNA is present to check it. Germline assignment: CDR1 LGHNA and CDR2 YSLEER. CDR3 length: 15 residues. CDR3 sequence reads: CASSQEGLSYNEQFF.

The chain links TRBV21-1 to TRBJ2-4; TCRdb's D call, TRBD2, is unchecked because there is no DNA. TRBV21-1 is a pseudogene. This CDR3 spans 19 amino acids. The CDR3 loop reads CASSATGSGINLDKNIQYF.